This passage covers 25 T cell receptor beta chains from one sample sequenced in a study of neurological immune-mediated disorders. TCRdb passed the 5' RACE reads through MiXCR, listing each CDR3 protein once. The repertoire holds more than 70,000 distinct CDR3 sequences, with 10% to 13% as singletons. The sequenced sample consisted of PBMCs. These receptors were taken from a man aged 35 to 55 in good health.

In this sample, this clonotype turned up many times. The chain carries TRBV9 and TRBJ1-2; D might be TRBD1 (5 bases). With 3 bases removed from V and 5 bases from J, the gap between germline ends came to 26 bases. There are 18 residues in the CDR3. Per germline, CDR1 SGDLS and CDR2 YYNGEE. The CDR3 bases are TGTGCCAGCAGCGATATTCCGGGACCCACTGGCAGAACGTATGGCTACACCTTC. Translation gives CASSDIPGPTGRTYGYTF.

This clonotype was detected many times. This rearrangement joins TRBV5-1 to TRBJ2-1, with D unclear. Germline CDR1 is SGHRS and CDR2 is YFSETQ. The CDR3 spans 12 residues. V was pared by 5 bases and J by 4 bases, with 7 bases between. This chain's CDR3 is CASSDSYNEQFF. CDR3 nucleotide sequence: TGCGCCAGCAGTGACTCTTACAATGAGCAGTTCTTC.

This chain links TRBV18 with TRBJ2-7; D gene unclear. The CDR3 totals 15 residues. Germline assignment: CDR1 KGHSH and CDR2 LQKENI. Trimming pared 3 bases from V and 0 bases from J, leaving 12 bases between. CDR3 loop: CASSPMQASSYEQYF. In DNA form, the CDR3 reads TGTGCCAGCTCACCTATGCAGGCGAGCTCCTACGAGCAGTACTTC.

The table lists this clonotype with many counts. V and J are TRBV28 and TRBJ2-1; perhaps TRBD2 as D (6 bases). The CDR3 is 15 amino acids. V was cut by 5 bases and J by 3 bases, with 14 bases left in between. Germline loops: CDR1 MDHEN, CDR2 SYDVKM. This CDR3 reads CASSAPSAFYNEQFF. In DNA form, the CDR3 reads TGTGCCAGCAGTGCCCCTAGCGCGTTCTACAATGAGCAGTTCTTC.

This clonotype was counted ten times or more. The rearrangement links TRBV12-3 or TRBV12-4 to TRBJ2-7; 7 bases line up with TRBD1. The CDR3 is 16 residues long. V lost 7 bases and J lost 4; bases outside the gene matches: 16. DNA for the CDR3: TGTGCCAGCAACGCGGGCCTCGACAGGGCCAATTACGAGCAGTACTTC. Its translation is CASNAGLDRANYEQYF.

This clonotype was observed at least ten times. The chain uses TRBV24-1 and TRBJ2-7; either TRBD1 or TRBD2 may fit D (5 bases each). The V end lost 9 bases, the J end lost 3 bases, and 14 bases lay between the germline ends. Germline assignment: CDR1 KGHDR and CDR2 SFDVKD. The CDR3 covers 13 residues. The DNA of the CDR3 is TGTGCCACCTCCGGGACGTCCCTCTACGAGCAGTACTTC. This encodes CATSGTSLYEQYF.

This clonotype appeared many times. The chain carries TRBV13 and TRBJ1-1; D perhaps matches TRBD1 (5 bases). In germline, CDR1 is PRHDT, CDR2 FYEKMQ (reference sequence). The CDR3 length is 15 residues. The V gene lost 4 bases and the J gene lost 8 bases, with 20 bases spanning the gap. CDR3 in amino acids: CASSSLTFIRGEAFF. DNA of the CDR3: TGTGCCAGCAGCTCCCTCACCTTTATACGGGGCGAAGCTTTCTTT.

The V and J genes are TRBV20-1 and TRBJ1-2, with unresolved D. Germline CDR1 is DFQATT and CDR2 is SNEGSKA (reference sequence). Trimming cost V 0 bases and J 7 bases, with 12 bases left between them. The CDR3 spans 13 residues. The DNA for the CDR3 is TGCAGTGCTAGAGACCCATGGAGCGGTGGCTACACCTTC. Encoded protein: CSARDPWSGGYTF.

This clonotype was observed at least ten times. The genes are TRBV28 and TRBJ2-2; D not resolved. The CDR3 is 15 amino acids. Trimming pared 7 bases from V and 5 bases from J, leaving 17 bases between. The germline V gene has CDR1 MDHEN and CDR2 SYDVKM. The CDR3 DNA sequence: TGTGCCAGCAACGACCCACCGTATGGGACCGGGGAGCTGTTTTTT. Translated, it gives CASNDPPYGTGELFF.

The table lists this clonotype with many counts. The chain uses TRBV5-1 and TRBJ2-3, with TRBD1 matching 7 bases. From germline, CDR1 is SGHRS and CDR2 YFSETQ. The CDR3 loop spans 16 amino acids. V gave up 1 base and J gave up 2 bases; unmatched junction bases: 7. The CDR3 sequence is CASSLYQGTDTDTQYF. The DNA for the CDR3 is TGCGCCAGCAGCTTGTATCAGGGGACAGACACAGATACGCAGTATTTT.

The rearrangement joins TRBV10-3 to TRBJ2-7, with D possibly being TRBD2 (6 bases). The V and J ends lost 3 bases and 5 bases respectively, with 14 bases between them. Germline-derived CDR1 and CDR2 are ENHRY and SYGVKD. The CDR3 totals 14 residues. CDR3 bases: TGTGCCATCAGTGATCCGGAGGGACTTCACGAGCAGTACTTC. Translation: CAISDPEGLHEQYF.

V usage is TRBV6-5 and J usage is TRBJ1-2, with a weak D call TRBD1 (6 bases). Trimming cost V 8 bases and J 1 base, with 14 bases left between them. Per the germline V gene, CDR1 is MNHEY and CDR2 is SVGAGI. The CDR3 contains 14 residues. The DNA for the CDR3 is TGTGCCAGCCTTACCCCCAGGGGTAACTATGGCTACACCTTC. Translation gives CASLTPRGNYGYTF.

This clonotype was seen ten or more times. J is TRBJ1-2 and V is TRBV20-1; possible D gene TRBD1, 5 bases. Per the germline V gene, CDR1 is DFQATT and CDR2 is SNEGSKA (reference sequence). The CDR3 covers 13 residues. V was trimmed by 7 bases and J by 3 bases, leaving 15 bases between them. CDR3 in amino acids: CSGAGEEDYGYTF. In nucleotides, the CDR3 is TGCAGTGGGGCGGGGGAGGAGGACTATGGCTACACCTTC.

This clonotype was observed at least ten times. This rearrangement joins TRBV14 to TRBJ2-7, with D perhaps matching TRBD1 or TRBD2 (5 bases each). V lost 6 bases, J lost 3 bases, and 15 bases lay in between. CDR3 length equals 14 residues. Germline CDR1 SGHDN, CDR2 FVKESK. This CDR3 reads CASSLWTRDYEQYF. CDR3 nucleotides: TGTGCCAGCAGTTTATGGACACGGGACTACGAGCAGTACTTC.

There are many counts of this clonotype. The chain carries TRBV6-5 and TRBJ2-5, with D perhaps TRBD2 (7 bases). This CDR3 has 13 amino acids. V lost 8 bases, J lost 5 bases, and 15 bases lay in between. Germline lookup yields CDR1 MNHEY and CDR2 SVGAGI. The CDR3 DNA reads as TGTGCCAGCGGGGGGGGCAGTTGGGAGACCCAGTACTTC. As protein: CASGGGSWETQYF.

To note about this clonotype: Mismatch with germline at one junction end may stem from a read error. DNA for the CDR3: TGTGCCAGCAGCATTACGGGGACAGATTGGGGCGAATTGGGTTTT. Translated, it gives CASSITGTDWGELGF. The rearrangement links TRBV7-3 to TRBJ1-1, with 7 bases lining up with TRBD1. Germline V gene data show CDR1 as SGHTA and CDR2 as FQGTGA. The CDR3 has 15 residues.

This clonotype showed up just a few times. CDR3 bases: TGCAGTGCTCGGCTGACTACCCCATTGGATACGCAGTATTTT. It specifies CSARLTTPLDTQYF. V gene TRBV20-1 combines with J gene TRBJ2-3; tentatively, D is TRBD2 (5 bases). The germline gives CDR1 DFQATT, CDR2 SNEGSKA (reference sequence). The CDR3 consists of 14 residues. V was cut by 5 bases and J by 6 bases, with 18 bases left in between.

This clonotype was recorded at least ten times. The rearrangement joins TRBV7-8 to TRBJ1-5, with a tentative D call TRBD1 (5 bases). The ends were cut back, 3 bases at V and 6 bases at J, with 12 bases in the middle. The CDR3 contains 14 residues. CDR1 and CDR2 from the germline V gene are SGHVS and FQNEAQ. CDR3 region: CASSLTGGSQPQHF. In DNA form, the CDR3 reads TGTGCCAGCAGCTTGACGGGGGGTTCTCAGCCCCAGCATTTT.

V and J are TRBV7-2 and TRBJ2-2; TRBD2 aligns across 10 bases. The CDR3 extends over 16 amino acids. Looked up from germline, CDR1 is SGHTA and CDR2 is FQGNSA. Germline trimming cut 0 bases from V and 5 bases from J; bases unmatched to any gene: 3. CDR3 sequence (DNA): TGTGCCAGCAGCTTAGCGACTAGCGGGTGGACCGGGGAGCTGTTTTTT. Translation: CASSLATSGWTGELFF.

This clonotype was counted at least ten times. This chain joins TRBV5-1 and TRBJ2-3; 8 bases map to TRBD2. This CDR3 contains 15 residues. Germline V gives CDR1 SGHRS, CDR2 YFSETQ. The V and J ends lost 2 bases and 1 base, in that order; junction bases with no gene match: 3. CDR3 sequence: CASSFGTSGTDTQYF. CDR3 nucleotides: TGCGCCAGCAGCTTCGGGACTAGTGGCACAGATACGCAGTATTTT.

This clonotype was found many times. The rearrangement joins TRBV7-3 to TRBJ1-1; D is unclear. The germline V gene has CDR1 SGHTA and CDR2 FQGTGA. This CDR3 has 13 residues. Trimming pared 8 bases from V and 1 base from J, leaving 11 bases between. The CDR3 sequence is CASGVLGNTEAFF. DNA for the CDR3: TGTGCCAGCGGAGTGCTAGGGAACACTGAAGCTTTCTTT.

The chain links TRBV11-2 to TRBJ2-7; D assignment may be TRBD1 or TRBD2 (5 bases each). Trimming took 2 bases from V and 4 from J, leaving 12 bases between them. Germline lookup yields CDR1 SGHAT and CDR2 FQNNGV. This CDR3 has 14 amino acids. In DNA form, the CDR3 reads TGTGCCAGCAGCTTACGGGACGGTATATACGAGCAGTACTTC. This codes for CASSLRDGIYEQYF.

With respect to this clonotype: At one boundary the junction diverges from the germline segment, which might be a read error. The gene calls are TRBV20-1 and TRBJ2-5; D uncertain. The CDR3 is made up of 12 amino acids. Germline CDR1 and CDR2: DFQATT and SNEGSKA (reference sequence). DNA for the CDR3: TGCAGTGCTAGCTCCCGGGTAGAGGCCCAGTACTTC. Protein product: CSASSRVEAQYF.

This clonotype was counted at least ten times. This chain uses TRBV7-3 with TRBJ2-3, with 8 bases aligning to TRBD2. This CDR3 region has 17 residues. The V gene's germline CDR1 is SGHTA and CDR2 FQGTGA. J lost 7 bases, V lost 5 bases, and 17 bases had no gene match. The CDR3 loop reads CASSPKRKLAGVYTQYF. In DNA form, the CDR3 reads TGTGCCAGCAGCCCTAAGCGCAAGCTAGCGGGCGTGTATACGCAGTATTTT.

About this clonotype itself: This sequence may be a read error, since a much larger clone differs from it by one base. V and J are TRBV7-3 and TRBJ2-2; D uncertain. The CDR3 contains 15 residues. Trimming cost V 2 bases and J 5 bases, with 12 bases left between them. CDR1 is SGHTA, CDR2 FQGTGA, per germline. The DNA for the CDR3 is TGTGCCAGCAGCTTACTCGGGTGGGAAACCGGGGAGCTGTTTTTT. Encoded protein: CASSLLGWETGELFF. The variable domain in full, with the rest retrieved from reference TRBV7-3 and TRBJ2-2, is GAGVSQTPSNKVTEKGKYVELRCDPISGHTALYWYRQSLGQGPEFLIYFQGTGAADDSGLPNDRFFAVRPEGSVSTLKIQRTERGDSAVYLCASSLLGWETGELFFGEGSRLTVL.